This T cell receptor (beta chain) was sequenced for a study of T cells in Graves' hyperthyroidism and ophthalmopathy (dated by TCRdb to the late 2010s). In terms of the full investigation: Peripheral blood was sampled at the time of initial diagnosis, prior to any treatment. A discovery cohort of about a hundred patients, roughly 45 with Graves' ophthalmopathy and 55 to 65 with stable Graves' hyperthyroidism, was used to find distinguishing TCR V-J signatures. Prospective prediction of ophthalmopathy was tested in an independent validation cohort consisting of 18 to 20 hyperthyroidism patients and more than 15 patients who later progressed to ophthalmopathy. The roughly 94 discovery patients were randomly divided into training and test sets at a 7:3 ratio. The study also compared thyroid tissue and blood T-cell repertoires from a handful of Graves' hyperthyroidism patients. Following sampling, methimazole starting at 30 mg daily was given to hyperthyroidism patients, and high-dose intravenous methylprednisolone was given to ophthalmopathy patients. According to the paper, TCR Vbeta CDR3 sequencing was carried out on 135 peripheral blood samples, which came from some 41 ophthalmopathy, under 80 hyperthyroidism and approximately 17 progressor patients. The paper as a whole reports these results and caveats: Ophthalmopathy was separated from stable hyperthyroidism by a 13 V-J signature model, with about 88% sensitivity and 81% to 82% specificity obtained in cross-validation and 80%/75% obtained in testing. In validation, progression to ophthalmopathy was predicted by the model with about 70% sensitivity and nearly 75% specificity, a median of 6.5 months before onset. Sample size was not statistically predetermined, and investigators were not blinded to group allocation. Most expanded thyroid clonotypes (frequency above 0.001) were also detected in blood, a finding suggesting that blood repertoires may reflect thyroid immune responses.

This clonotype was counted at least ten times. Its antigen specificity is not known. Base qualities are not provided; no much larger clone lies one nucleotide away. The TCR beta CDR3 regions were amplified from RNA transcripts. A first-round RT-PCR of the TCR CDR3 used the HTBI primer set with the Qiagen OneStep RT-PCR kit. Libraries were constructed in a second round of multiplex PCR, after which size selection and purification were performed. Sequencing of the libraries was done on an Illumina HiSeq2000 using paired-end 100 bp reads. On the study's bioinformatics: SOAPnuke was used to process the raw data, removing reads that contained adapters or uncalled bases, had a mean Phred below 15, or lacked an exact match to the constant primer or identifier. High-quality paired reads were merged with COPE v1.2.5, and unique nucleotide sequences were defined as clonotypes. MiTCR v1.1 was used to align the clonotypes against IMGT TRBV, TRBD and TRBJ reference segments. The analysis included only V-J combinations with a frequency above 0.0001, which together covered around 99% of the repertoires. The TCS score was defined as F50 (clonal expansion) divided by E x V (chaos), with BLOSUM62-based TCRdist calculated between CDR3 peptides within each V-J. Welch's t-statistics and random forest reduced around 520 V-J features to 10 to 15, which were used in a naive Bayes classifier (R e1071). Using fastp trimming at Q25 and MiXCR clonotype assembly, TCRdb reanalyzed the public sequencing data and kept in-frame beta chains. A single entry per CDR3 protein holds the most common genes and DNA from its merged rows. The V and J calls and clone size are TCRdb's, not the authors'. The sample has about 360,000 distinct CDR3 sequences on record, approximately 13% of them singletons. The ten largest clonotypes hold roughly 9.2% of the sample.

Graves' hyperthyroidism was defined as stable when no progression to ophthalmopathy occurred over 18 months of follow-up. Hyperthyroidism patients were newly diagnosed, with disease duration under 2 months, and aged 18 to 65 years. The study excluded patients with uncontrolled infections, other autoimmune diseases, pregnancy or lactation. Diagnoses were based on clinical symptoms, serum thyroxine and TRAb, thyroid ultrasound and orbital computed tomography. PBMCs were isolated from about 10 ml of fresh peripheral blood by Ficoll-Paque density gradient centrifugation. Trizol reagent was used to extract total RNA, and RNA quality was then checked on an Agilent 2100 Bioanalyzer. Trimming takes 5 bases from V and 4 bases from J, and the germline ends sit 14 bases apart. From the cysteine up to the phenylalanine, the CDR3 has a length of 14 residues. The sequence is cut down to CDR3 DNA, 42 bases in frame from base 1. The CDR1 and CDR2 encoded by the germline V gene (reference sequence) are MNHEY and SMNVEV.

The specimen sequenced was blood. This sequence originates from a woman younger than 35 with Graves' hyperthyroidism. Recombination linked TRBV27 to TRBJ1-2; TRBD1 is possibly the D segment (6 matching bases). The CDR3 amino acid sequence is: CASSKNRDGYGYTF. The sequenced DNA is TGTGCCAGCAGTAAAAACAGGGATGGCTATGGCTACACCTTC.